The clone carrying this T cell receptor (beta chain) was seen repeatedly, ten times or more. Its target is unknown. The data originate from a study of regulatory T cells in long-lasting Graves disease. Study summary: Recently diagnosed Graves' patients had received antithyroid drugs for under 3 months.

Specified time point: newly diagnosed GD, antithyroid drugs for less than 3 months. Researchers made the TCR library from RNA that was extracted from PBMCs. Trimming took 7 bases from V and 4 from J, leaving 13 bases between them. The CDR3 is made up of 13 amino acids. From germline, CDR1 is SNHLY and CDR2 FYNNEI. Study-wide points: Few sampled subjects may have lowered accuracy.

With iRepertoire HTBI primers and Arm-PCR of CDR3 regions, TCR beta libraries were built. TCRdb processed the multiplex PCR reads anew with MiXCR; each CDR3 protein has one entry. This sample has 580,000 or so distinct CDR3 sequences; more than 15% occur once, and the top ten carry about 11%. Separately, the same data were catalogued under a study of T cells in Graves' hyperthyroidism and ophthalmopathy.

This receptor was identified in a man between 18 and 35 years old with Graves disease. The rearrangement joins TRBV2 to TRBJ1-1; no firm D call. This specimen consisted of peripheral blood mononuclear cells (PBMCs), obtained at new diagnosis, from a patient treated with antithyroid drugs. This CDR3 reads CASTTTGVTEAFF. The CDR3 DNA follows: TGTGCCAGCACTACGACGGGCGTCACTGAAGCTTTCTTT.